Sequencing of this TCR beta chain was carried out in a study of T cells after yellow fever vaccination. TCR cDNA was made by 5'RACE template switching, adding a universal primer site and UMIs. TCRdb used MiXCR to reprocess the 5' RACE reads, holding one entry per CDR3 protein. The sample holds tens of thousands of distinct CDR3 sequences, 6.5% to 9% seen once. This clonotype was observed many times. Its target is not known. V lost 1 base, J lost 2 bases, and 3 bases stayed unmatched. In germline, CDR1 is MNHEY, CDR2 SVGEGT. The CDR3 contains 15 residues. Points from the study as a whole: The appearance of a small share of clonotypes in both CD4 and CD8 compartments was observed. Once the booster was given, most primary-vaccination clones reappeared, at 95% to 98% for CD4 and more than 85% for CD8.

Specimen: CD8+ T cells sorted from PBMCs, collected 15 days after the yellow fever booster vaccination. The clonotype was recovered from a man aged 25-45 years who received the YFV17D yellow fever vaccine. V and J are TRBV6-2 or TRBV6-3 and TRBJ2-7; 9 positions agree with TRBD2. The CDR3 spells CASSYWSSGTYEQYF. The CDR3 coding sequence is TGTGCCAGCAGTTACTGGTCTAGCGGGACCTACGAGCAGTACTTC.